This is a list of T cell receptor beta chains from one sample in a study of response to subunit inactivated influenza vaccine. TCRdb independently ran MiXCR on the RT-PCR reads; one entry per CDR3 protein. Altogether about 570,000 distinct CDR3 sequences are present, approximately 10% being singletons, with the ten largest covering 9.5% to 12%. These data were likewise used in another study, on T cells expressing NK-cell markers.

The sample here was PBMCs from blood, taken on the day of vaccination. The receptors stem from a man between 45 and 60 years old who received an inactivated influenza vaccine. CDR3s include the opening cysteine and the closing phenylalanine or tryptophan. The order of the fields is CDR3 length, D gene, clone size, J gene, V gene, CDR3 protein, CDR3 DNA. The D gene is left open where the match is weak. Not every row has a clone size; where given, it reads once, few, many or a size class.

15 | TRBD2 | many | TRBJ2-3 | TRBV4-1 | CASSQLAGLTDTQYF | TGCGCCAGCAGCCAACTAGCGGGGCTCACAGATACGCAGTATTTT
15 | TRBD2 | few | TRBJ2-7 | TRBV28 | CASSPTGTTPYEQYF | TGTGCCAGCAGCCCGACCGGGACTACTCCCTACGAGCAGTACTTC
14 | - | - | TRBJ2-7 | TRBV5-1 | CASSSQDGPYEQYF | TGCGCCAGCAGCAGCCAGGACGGTCCCTACGAGCAGTACTTC
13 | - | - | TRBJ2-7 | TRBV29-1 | CSVAPVLSYEQYF | TGCAGCGTTGCGCCGGTTCTCTCCTACGAGCAGTACTTC
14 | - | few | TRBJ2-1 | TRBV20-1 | CSVSRRGTNNEQFF | TGCAGTGTGTCGCGGAGGGGGACCAACAATGAGCAGTTCTTC
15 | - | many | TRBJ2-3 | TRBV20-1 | CSALRDTRGTDTQYF | TGCAGTGCTCTACGGGATACTCGGGGCACAGATACGCAGTATTTT
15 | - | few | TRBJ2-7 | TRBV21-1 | CASSKHGDNSYEQYF | TGTGCCAGCAGCAAACATGGGGACAACTCCTACGAGCAGTACTTC
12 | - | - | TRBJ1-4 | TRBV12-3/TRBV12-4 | CASSFDSRELFF | TGTGCCAGCAGTTTTGACTCCCGGGAACTGTTTTTT
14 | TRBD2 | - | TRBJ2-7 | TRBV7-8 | CASSLAGGPREQYF | TGTGCCAGCAGCCTAGCGGGAGGGCCGAGGGAGCAGTACTTC
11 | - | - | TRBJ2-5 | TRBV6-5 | CASSYAFSQYF | TGTGCCAGCAGTTACGCCTTTTCCCAGTACTTC
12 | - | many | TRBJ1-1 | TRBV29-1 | CSGGGVNTEAFF | TGCAGCGGGGGAGGGGTGAACACTGAAGCTTTCTTT
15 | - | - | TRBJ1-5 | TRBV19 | CASSPSADPYQPQHF | TGTGCCAGTAGCCCCTCGGCCGATCCCTATCAGCCCCAGCATTTT
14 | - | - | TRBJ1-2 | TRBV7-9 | CASSLMGLYYGYTF | TGTGCCAGCAGCTTGATGGGGCTCTACTATGGCTACACCTTC
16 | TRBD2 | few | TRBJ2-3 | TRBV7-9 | CASSLLSGAGGDTQYF | TGTGCCAGCAGCCTACTTAGCGGGGCCGGTGGAGATACGCAGTATTTT
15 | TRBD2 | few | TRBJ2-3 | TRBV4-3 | CASSQGGGRADTQYF | TGCGCCAGCAGCCAAGGCGGCGGGAGGGCAGATACGCAGTATTTT
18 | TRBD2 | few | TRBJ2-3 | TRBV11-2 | CASSRGLAGVRGADTQYF | TGTGCCAGCAGTCGAGGACTAGCGGGGGTCCGAGGGGCAGATACGCAGTATTTT
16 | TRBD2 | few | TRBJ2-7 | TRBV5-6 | CASSLEPAGRPDEQYF | TGTGCCAGCAGCTTGGAACCAGCGGGGAGACCAGACGAGCAGTACTTC
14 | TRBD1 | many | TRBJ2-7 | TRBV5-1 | CASSGGQGNHEQYF | TGCGCCAGCAGCGGCGGACAGGGTAACCACGAGCAGTACTTC
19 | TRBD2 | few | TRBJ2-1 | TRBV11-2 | CASSRPSGRGRAGYNEQFF | TGTGCCAGCAGCAGACCTAGCGGGAGGGGCAGGGCGGGATACAATGAGCAGTTCTTC
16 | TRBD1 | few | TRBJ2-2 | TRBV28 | CASSPTRTGMYGELFF | TGTGCCAGCAGTCCTACCCGGACAGGGATGTACGGGGAGCTGTTTTTT
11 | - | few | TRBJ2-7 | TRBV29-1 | CSGITPNEQYF | TGCAGCGGGATTACTCCTAACGAGCAGTACTTC
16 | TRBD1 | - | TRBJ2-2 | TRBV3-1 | CASSHFPGGFTGELFF | TGTGCCAGCAGCCATTTTCCAGGGGGCTTTACCGGGGAGCTGTTTTTT